This T cell receptor beta chain comes out of a study of T cell responses to AZD1222 COVID-19 vaccine. Assay: immunoSEQ multiplex PCR; the TCRdb copy retains only in-frame clones and omits some. The sample has more than 140,000 clones; approximately 88% are singletons. CDR3 length equals 16 residues. V gave up 1 base and J gave up 6 bases, with 17 bases separating them. Germline V gene sequence: CDR1 SGHRS, CDR2 YFSETQ. The rearrangement uses TRBV5-1 and TRBJ2-1; tentative D call: TRBD2 (7 bases). This material consisted of peripheral blood, taken on day 0 of AZD1222 vaccination. The clonotype originates from an adult in good health. In DNA, the CDR3 is TGCGCCAGCAGCTTGACCCCCTGGGGAGGGGGCAATGAGCAGTTCTTC. This sequence encodes CASSLTPWGGGNEQFF.